What follows describes a single T cell receptor (beta chain). Its antigen remains unknown. Sample time point: persistent/refractory GD, antithyroid drugs over 5 years with positive TRAb. Making the TCR library involved RNA that had been extracted from PBMCs. Diagnosing Graves' disease relied on the American Thyroid Association guidelines. The source of the patients was an endocrinology department in Xi'an, China. The sample originates from a study of regulatory T cells in long-lasting Graves disease. Broader study findings: Sharing of public clonotypes was greater in persistent patients (approximately 2,700) than in new patients (fewer than 1,000). It was in persistent disease that TRBV28, TRBJ1-2 and TRBJ2-5 were favored.

From germline, CDR1 is DFQATT and CDR2 SNEGSKA (reference sequence). This CDR3 is built from 13 residues. With V trimmed by 6 bases and J by 3 bases, 5 bases remained unmatched. Arm-PCR of CDR3 regions and iRepertoire HTBI primers were used to build TCR beta libraries. TCRdb re-called the multiplex PCR reads through MiXCR, storing one row per CDR3 protein. In the table there are some 450,000 distinct CDR3 sequences, 20% to 30% of which are singletons. Sequenced here: peripheral blood mononuclear cells (PBMCs), sampled when the disease was refractory, from a patient treated with antithyroid drugs. V and J are TRBV20-1 and TRBJ2-5; 9 nucleotides align to TRBD2. The source of this sequence is a female donor with Graves disease. This chain's CDR3 is CSARTSVKETQYF. In DNA, the CDR3 is TGCAGTGCCAGGACTAGCGTTAAAGAGACCCAGTACTTC.